The 23 T cell receptor beta chains below were found in one sample sequenced in a study of read filtering for tumor transcriptome and immune sequencing. From 300 to 450 ng of RNA, a library with molecular barcoded alpha/delta and beta/gamma adaptors was made. TCRdb redid the calling of the reads with MiXCR, one entry per CDR3 protein. The sample has approximately 140,000 distinct CDR3 sequences, around 13% seen once. Sequenced input: a population of CD138-negative cells sorted from bone marrow. These receptors all come from a donor aged 40 or older with multiple myeloma.

The sample holds many counts of this clonotype. The chain employs TRBV7-9 and TRBJ2-3; TRBD1 is a possible D gene (5 bases). In germline, CDR1 is SEHNR, CDR2 FQNEAQ (reference sequence). This CDR3 is 17 amino acids long. Trimming removed 0 bases from V and 2 bases from J, with 15 bases in between. CDR3 coding DNA: TGTGCCAGCAGCTTAGCGTTAAGGGGCGCAGACACAGATACGCAGTATTTT. Amino acids: CASSLALRGADTDTQYF.

This clonotype showed up many times. The CDR3 coding sequence is TGTGCCAGCAGCCCGGGACTAGTGGGCACTGAGAGCAGCGAGCAGTACTTC. It codes for CASSPGLVGTESSEQYF. The rearrangement links TRBV3-1 to TRBJ2-7; 8 nucleotides match TRBD2. This CDR3 region has 17 residues. V trimming: 4 bases; J trimming: 6 bases; junction bases outside the gene matches: 17. Germline assignment: CDR1 LGHDT and CDR2 YNNKEL (reference sequence).

The chain employs TRBV20-1 and TRBJ2-4; D gene uncertain. The CDR3 runs 13 residues. V was clipped by 3 bases and J by 4 bases, with 10 bases between them. Germline V gene lookup returns CDR1 DFQATT and CDR2 SNEGSKA (reference sequence). CDR3: CSARGYQKNIQYF. The DNA of the CDR3 is TGCAGTGCTAGGGGGTACCAAAAAAACATTCAGTACTTC.

Of note for this clonotype: This clone may be a read error of a much larger clone one base away. The DNA of the CDR3 is TGCAGTGCTAGAAGCCCACGAGGTAGTAAGGACTACGAGCAGTACTTC. It is translated as CSARSPRGSKDYEQYF. The chain has TRBV20-1 and TRBJ2-7; D is unresolved. V was clipped by 2 bases and J by 3 bases, with 20 bases between them. This CDR3 is 16 amino acids long. CDR1 and CDR2 from the germline V gene are DFQATT and SNEGSKA (reference sequence).

This clonotype occurred a few times. A much larger clone is a single base away; this may be a read error. The CDR3 sequence: CRVRGPKNEKLFF. The CDR3 coding sequence is TGCAGGGTCCGGGGACCGAAGAATGAAAAACTGTTTTTT. The rearrangement links TRBV29-1 to TRBJ1-4, with D maybe TRBD1 (5 bases). The V gene's germline CDR1 is SQVTM and CDR2 ANQGSEA. This CDR3 region has 13 residues.

V is TRBV7-9 and J is TRBJ2-3; 7 bases are shared with TRBD2. The CDR3 runs to 15 residues. V lost 1 base, J lost 3 bases, and 4 bases stayed unmatched. Germline assignment: CDR1 SEHNR and CDR2 FQNEAQ (reference sequence). The CDR3 loop is CASSLGGRVTDTQYF. The CDR3, as DNA: TGTGCCAGCAGCTTAGGCGGGAGAGTAACAGATACGCAGTATTTT.

This clonotype was observed at least ten times. This chain connects TRBV20-1 to TRBJ2-1; D gene uncertain. The germline gives CDR1 DFQATT, CDR2 SNEGSKA (reference sequence). V was clipped by 3 bases and J by 7 bases, with 7 bases between them. There are 11 residues in the CDR3. CDR3 region: CSASDGNEQFF. Written as DNA, the CDR3 is TGCAGTGCTAGTGACGGGAATGAGCAGTTCTTC.

This clonotype was recorded at least ten times. The gene calls are TRBV19 and TRBJ1-5; tentative D call: TRBD1 (5 bases). The CDR3 is 15 residues long. The germline V gene has CDR1 LNHDA and CDR2 SQIVND (reference sequence). V lost 7 bases and J 9 bases, leaving 22 bases between the germline ends. CDR3 region: CASTYIDSPLGPQHF. DNA for the CDR3: TGTGCCAGTACTTATATTGACAGCCCATTGGGGCCCCAGCATTTT. Filled out from reference TRBV19 and TRBJ1-5, the complete variable domain reads DGGITQSPKYLFRKEGQNVTLSCEQNLNHDAMYWYRQDPGQGLRLIYYSQIVNDFQKGDIAEGYSVSREKKESFPLTVTSAQKNPTAFYLCASTYIDSPLGPQHFGDGTRLSIL.

A word on this clonotype: A much larger clone differs by one base, so this may be a read error. The V call is TRBV20-1, the J call TRBJ2-2; D possibly corresponds to TRBD2 (5 bases). V was shortened by 2 bases and J by 3 bases, with 10 bases between the two germline ends. The CDR3 is 14 residues long. Germline-derived CDR1 and CDR2 are DFQATT and SNEGSKA (reference sequence). For the CDR3, the DNA is TGCAGTGCTAGATCGGAGGCCGACACCGGGGAGCTGTTTTTT. Its protein product is CSARSEADTGELFF.

This sequence joins TRBV6-2 or TRBV6-3 and TRBJ2-5; TRBD2 aligns across 14 bases. V lost 5 bases, J lost 4 bases, and 12 bases stayed unmatched. This CDR3 is built from 18 residues. Germline V gene data show CDR1 as MNHEY and CDR2 as SVGEGT. CDR3 sequence (DNA): TGTGCCAGCAGTCCCGGGACTAGCGGGAGAGAAAGCCGAGAGACCCAGTACTTC. As protein: CASSPGTSGRESRETQYF.

This clonotype was detected many times. The chain recombines TRBV12-3 or TRBV12-4 with TRBJ2-1; TRBD2 matches 12 bases. The V gene end was trimmed by 4 bases and the J gene end by 1 base; junction bases not matched to a gene: 14. This CDR3 has 20 residues. CDR3: CASSSSGRAEGDRSYNEQFF. The CDR3 bases are TGTGCCAGCAGTTCTAGCGGGAGGGCAGAGGGGGATCGATCCTACAATGAGCAGTTCTTC.

This clonotype has at least ten counts. The V call is TRBV4-2, the J call TRBJ2-1, with 7 positions matching TRBD1. This CDR3 spans 16 amino acids. Germline assignment: CDR1 LGHNA and CDR2 YNFKEQ. With V trimmed by 0 bases and J by 8 bases, 10 bases remained unmatched. Here the CDR3 DNA reads TGTGCCAGCAGCCAAGATACGACAGGGTGGTCCGATGAGCAGTTCTTC. The encoded protein is CASSQDTTGWSDEQFF.

In this sample, this clonotype turned up many times. The rearrangement uses TRBV7-3 and TRBJ1-1, with D perhaps TRBD1 (6 bases). This CDR3 comprises 13 residues. V dropped 2 bases and J dropped 5 bases, with 9 bases sitting between them. Germline V gene sequence: CDR1 SGHTA, CDR2 FQGTGA. The CDR3 spells CASSLERGTEAFF. The CDR3 bases are TGTGCCAGCAGCTTAGAGAGGGGGACTGAAGCTTTCTTT.

This clonotype came up a few times. A read error likely explains this, since a far larger clone differs by one base. The chain couples TRBV5-5 to TRBJ2-1, with D tentatively TRBD1 or TRBD2 (5 bases each). The CDR3 is 15 residues long. V was clipped by 4 bases and J by 10 bases, with 21 bases between them. From germline, CDR1 is SGHKS and CDR2 YYEKEE (reference sequence). The CDR3 here is CASSGPGPYLDEQFF. CDR3 bases: TGTGCCAGCAGCGGCCCGGGACCCTACCTTGACGAGCAGTTCTTC. Together with reference TRBV5-5 and TRBJ2-1, the CDR3 gives the full variable domain: DAGVTQSPTHLIKTRGQQVTLRCSPISGHKSVSWYQQVLGQGPQFIFQYYEKEERGRGNFPDRFSARQFPNYSSELNVNALLLGDSALYLCASSGPGPYLDEQFFGPGTRLTVL.

This clonotype was seen many times. The J gene is TRBJ2-1, the V gene TRBV24-1; 12 nucleotides match TRBD2. In germline, CDR1 is KGHDR, CDR2 SFDVKD. V was clipped by 7 bases and J by 7 bases; unmatched bases: 7. This CDR3 is 15 amino acids long. In DNA, the CDR3 is TGTGCCACCAGCGTACTAGCGGGAGGCCGGAATGAGCAGTTCTTC. It codes for CATSVLAGGRNEQFF.

This clonotype occurred many times. The chain combines TRBV29-1 with TRBJ2-2, with D perhaps being TRBD1 or TRBD2 (5 bases each). The ends were cut back, 3 bases at V and 0 bases at J, with 11 bases in the middle. This CDR3 has 15 residues. CDR1 and CDR2 (germline): SQVTM, ANQGSEA. This chain's CDR3 is CSVEIGGANTGELFF. The CDR3 DNA reads TGCAGCGTTGAGATTGGGGGAGCGAACACCGGGGAGCTGTTTTTT.

Ten or more counts support this clonotype. V is TRBV6-5 and J is TRBJ2-7, with D perhaps TRBD2 (6 bases). Germline CDR1 reads MNHEY; CDR2 reads SVGAGI. Trimming took 6 bases from V and 4 from J, leaving 19 bases between them. This CDR3 comprises 15 residues. The chain's CDR3 is CASSLLLAKGYEQYF. The CDR3, as DNA: TGTGCCAGCAGCCTTCTCCTAGCGAAGGGGTACGAGCAGTACTTC.

This clonotype was recorded many times. The chain recombines TRBV27 with TRBJ2-7; D unclear. Between the trimmed V and J ends, which lost 2 bases and 3 bases, there was a span of 14 bases. The CDR3 has 15 residues. CDR1 and CDR2 from the germline V gene are MNHEY and SMNVEV (reference sequence). CDR3 sequence (DNA): TGTGCCAGCAGTTTAAACGGCGGCAGAATCTACGAGCAGTACTTC. Its protein is CASSLNGGRIYEQYF.

This clonotype has at least ten counts. V usage is TRBV29-1 and J usage is TRBJ1-3, with D unresolved. The CDR3 loop spans 13 amino acids. Trimming shortened V by 4 bases and J by 0 bases, and 7 bases separated the two germline ends. Germline V gene data show CDR1 as SQVTM and CDR2 as ANQGSEA. Written as DNA, the CDR3 is TGCAGCGTTGCCCCCAGCTCTGGAAACACCATATATTTT. It specifies CSVAPSSGNTIYF.

This clonotype was found many times. The V call is TRBV5-1, the J call TRBJ2-1; 11 nucleotides align to TRBD1. This CDR3 is 15 amino acids long. Germline V gene sequence: CDR1 SGHRS, CDR2 YFSETQ. Losses at the gene ends were 4 bases for V and 4 bases for J; bases not matched to a gene: 4. The CDR3 sequence is CASSGGTGGYNEQFF. The CDR3 bases are TGCGCCAGCAGCGGTGGGACAGGGGGTTACAATGAGCAGTTCTTC.

This clonotype came up many times. The genes are TRBV11-3 and TRBJ2-1; no clear D. The germline V gene has CDR1 SGHNT and CDR2 YENEEA. The CDR3 totals 11 residues. V lost 8 bases and J lost 8, with 10 bases in between. The CDR3 DNA is TGTGCCAGCCGATACGTCGATGAGCAGTTCTTC. Amino acid sequence: CASRYVDEQFF.

This clonotype came up a few times. A single base separates this from a much larger clone, so it may be a read error. The chain employs TRBV5-1 and TRBJ1-1; no reliable D call. The CDR3 runs to 13 residues. V was cut by 0 bases and J by 11 bases, with 14 bases left in between. Germline CDR1 is SGHRS and CDR2 is YFSETQ. The CDR3 nucleotides read TGCGCCAGCAGCTTGGACCCCGCGGTGGGGGCTTTCTTT. Translation gives CASSLDPAVGAFF.

In its sample, this clonotype was seen many times. V and J are TRBV5-1 and TRBJ2-1, with TRBD2 matching over 11 bases. The CDR3 loop spans 18 amino acids. CDR1 is SGHRS and CDR2 is YFSETQ in the germline V gene. The J segment lost 6 bases and the V segment lost 5 bases, leaving 16 bases of the junction unmatched. CDR3 in DNA: TGCGCCAGCAGTCCCGGTCCCCCTAGCGGGAGGTCTACCAATGAGCAGTTCTTC. Translation gives CASSPGPPSGRSTNEQFF.